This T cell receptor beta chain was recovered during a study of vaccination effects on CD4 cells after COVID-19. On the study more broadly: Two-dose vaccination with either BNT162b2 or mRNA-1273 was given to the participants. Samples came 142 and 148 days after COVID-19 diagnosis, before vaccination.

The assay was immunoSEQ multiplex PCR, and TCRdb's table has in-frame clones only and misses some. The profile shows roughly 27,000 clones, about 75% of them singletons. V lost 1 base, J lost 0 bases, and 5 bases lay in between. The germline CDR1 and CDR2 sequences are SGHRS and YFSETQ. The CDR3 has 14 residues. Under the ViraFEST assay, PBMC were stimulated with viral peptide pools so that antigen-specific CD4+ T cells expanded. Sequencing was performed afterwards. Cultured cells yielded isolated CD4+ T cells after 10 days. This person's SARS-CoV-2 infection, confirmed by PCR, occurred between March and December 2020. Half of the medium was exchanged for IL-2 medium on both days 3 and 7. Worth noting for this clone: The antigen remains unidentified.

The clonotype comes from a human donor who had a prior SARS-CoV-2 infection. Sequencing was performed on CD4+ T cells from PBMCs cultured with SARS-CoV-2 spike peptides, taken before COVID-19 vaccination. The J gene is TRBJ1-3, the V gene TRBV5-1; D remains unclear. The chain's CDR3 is CASSLTFSGNTIYF. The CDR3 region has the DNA TGCGCCAGCAGCTTGACTTTCTCTGGAAACACCATATATTTT. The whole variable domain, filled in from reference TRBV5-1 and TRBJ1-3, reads KAGVTQTPRYLIKTRGQQVTLSCSPISGHRSVSWYQQTPGQGLQFLFEYFSETQRNKGNFPGRFSGRQFSNSRSEMNVSTLELGDSALYLCASSLTFSGNTIYFGEGSWLTVV.